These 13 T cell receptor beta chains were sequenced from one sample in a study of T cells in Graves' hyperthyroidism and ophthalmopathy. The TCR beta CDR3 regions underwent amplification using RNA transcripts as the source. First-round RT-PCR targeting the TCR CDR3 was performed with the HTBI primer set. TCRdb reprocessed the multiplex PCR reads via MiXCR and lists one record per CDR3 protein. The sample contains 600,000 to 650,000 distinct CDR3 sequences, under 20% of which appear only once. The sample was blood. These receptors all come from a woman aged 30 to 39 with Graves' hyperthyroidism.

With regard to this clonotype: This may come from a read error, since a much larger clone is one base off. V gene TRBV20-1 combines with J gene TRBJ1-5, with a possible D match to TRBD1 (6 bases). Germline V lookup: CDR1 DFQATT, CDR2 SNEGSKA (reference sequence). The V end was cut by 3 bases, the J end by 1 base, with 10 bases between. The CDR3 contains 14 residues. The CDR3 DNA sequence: TGCAGTGCTAGTGGGGGGGCGAGCAATCAGCCCCAGCATTTT. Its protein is CSASGGASNQPQHF.

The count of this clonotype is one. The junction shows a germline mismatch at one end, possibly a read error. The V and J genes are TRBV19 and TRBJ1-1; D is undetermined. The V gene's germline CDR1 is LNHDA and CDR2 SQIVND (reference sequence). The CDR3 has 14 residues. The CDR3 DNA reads TGTGACAGTAGTTTTTTCGGCGTGGGCACTGAAGCTTTCTTT. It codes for CDSSFFGVGTEAFF.

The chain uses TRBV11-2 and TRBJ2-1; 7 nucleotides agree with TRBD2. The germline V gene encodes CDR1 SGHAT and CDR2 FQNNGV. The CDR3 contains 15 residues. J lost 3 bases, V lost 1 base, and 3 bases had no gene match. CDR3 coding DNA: TGTGCCAGCAGCTTAGTAGCTAGCGGCTACAATGAGCAGTTCTTC. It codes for CASSLVASGYNEQFF.

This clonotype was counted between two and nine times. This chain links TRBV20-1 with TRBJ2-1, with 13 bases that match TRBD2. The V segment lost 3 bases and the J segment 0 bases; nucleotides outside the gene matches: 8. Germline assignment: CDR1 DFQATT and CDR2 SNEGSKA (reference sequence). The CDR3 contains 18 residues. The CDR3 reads CSASGTSGTPSSYNEQFF. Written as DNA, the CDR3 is TGCAGTGCTAGCGGGACTAGCGGGACCCCGAGCTCCTACAATGAGCAGTTCTTC.

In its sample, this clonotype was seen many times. The CDR3 sequence: CASSHSTGAEAFF. CDR3 DNA: TGTGCCAGCAGCCATTCTACAGGGGCTGAAGCTTTCTTT. The chain employs TRBV11-2 and TRBJ1-1; 7 bases are a match to TRBD1. Germline V gene sequence: CDR1 SGHAT, CDR2 FQNNGV. The CDR3 totals 13 residues. The junction had 6 bases not matched to a gene; V was cut back by 5 bases and J by 6 bases.

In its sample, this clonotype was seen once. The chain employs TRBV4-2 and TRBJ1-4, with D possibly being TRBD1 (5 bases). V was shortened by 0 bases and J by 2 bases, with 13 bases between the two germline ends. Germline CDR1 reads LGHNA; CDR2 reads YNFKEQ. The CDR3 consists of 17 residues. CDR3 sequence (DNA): TGTGCCAGCAGCCAAGAGGGCTGGGGGGGGACTAATGAAAAACTGTTTTTT. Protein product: CASSQEGWGGTNEKLFF.

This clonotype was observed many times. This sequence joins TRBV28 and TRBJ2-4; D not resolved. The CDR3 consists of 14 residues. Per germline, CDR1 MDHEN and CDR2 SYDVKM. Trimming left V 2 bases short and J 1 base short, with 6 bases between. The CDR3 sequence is CASSLMGAKNIQYF. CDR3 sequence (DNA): TGTGCCAGCAGTTTAATGGGGGCCAAAAACATTCAGTACTTC.

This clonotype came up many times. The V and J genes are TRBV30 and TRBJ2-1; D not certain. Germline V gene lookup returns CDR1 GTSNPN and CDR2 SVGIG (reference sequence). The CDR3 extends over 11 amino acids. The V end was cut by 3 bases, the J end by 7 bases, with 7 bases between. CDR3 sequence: CAWRALNEQFF. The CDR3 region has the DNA TGTGCCTGGAGGGCCTTAAATGAGCAGTTCTTC.

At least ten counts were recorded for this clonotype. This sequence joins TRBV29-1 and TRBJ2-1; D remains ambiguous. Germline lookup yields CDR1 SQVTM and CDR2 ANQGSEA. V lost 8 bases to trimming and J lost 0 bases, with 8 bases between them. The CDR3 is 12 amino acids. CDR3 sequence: CSSGSSYNEQFF. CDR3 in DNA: TGCAGCTCAGGAAGCTCCTACAATGAGCAGTTCTTC.

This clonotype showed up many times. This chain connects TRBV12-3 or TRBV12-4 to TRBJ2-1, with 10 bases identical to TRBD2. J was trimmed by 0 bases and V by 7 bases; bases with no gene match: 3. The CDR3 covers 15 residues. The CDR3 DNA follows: TGTGCCAGCACCTGGACTAGCGGCTCCTACAATGAGCAGTTCTTC. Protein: CASTWTSGSYNEQFF.

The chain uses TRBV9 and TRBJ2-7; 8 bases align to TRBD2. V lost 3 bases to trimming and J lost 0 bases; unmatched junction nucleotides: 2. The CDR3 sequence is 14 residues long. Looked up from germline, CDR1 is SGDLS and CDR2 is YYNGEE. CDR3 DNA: TGTGCCAGCAGCGCGCTAGCGGGCTCCTACGAGCAGTACTTC. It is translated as CASSALAGSYEQYF.

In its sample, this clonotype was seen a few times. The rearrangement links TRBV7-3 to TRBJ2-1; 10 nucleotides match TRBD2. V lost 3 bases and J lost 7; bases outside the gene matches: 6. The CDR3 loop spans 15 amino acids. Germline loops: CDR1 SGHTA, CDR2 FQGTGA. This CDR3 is CASSFTSGKGNEQFF. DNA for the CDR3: TGTGCCAGCAGCTTTACTAGCGGGAAAGGGAATGAGCAGTTCTTC.

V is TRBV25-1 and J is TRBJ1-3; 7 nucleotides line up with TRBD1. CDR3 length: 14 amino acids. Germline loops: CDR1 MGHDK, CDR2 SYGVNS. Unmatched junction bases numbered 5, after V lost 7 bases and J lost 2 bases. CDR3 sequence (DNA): TGTGCCAGCAAAGGGACAGTCGCTGGAAACACCATATATTTT. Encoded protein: CASKGTVAGNTIYF.